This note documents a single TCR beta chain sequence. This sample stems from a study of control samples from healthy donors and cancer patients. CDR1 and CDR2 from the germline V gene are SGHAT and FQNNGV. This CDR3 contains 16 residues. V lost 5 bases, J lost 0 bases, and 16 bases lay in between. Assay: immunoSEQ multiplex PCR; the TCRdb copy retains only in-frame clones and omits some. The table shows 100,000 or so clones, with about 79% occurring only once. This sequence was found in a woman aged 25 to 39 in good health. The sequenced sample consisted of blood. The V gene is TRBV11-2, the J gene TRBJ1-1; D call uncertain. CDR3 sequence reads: CASSKALGRMNTEAFF. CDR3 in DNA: TGTGCCAGCAGCAAAGCCCTAGGACGGATGAACACTGAAGCTTTCTTT.